This T cell receptor (beta chain) comes out of a study of blood T cell repertoires in COVID-19. Study-level background: Whether acute or convalescent, the COVID-19 samples came from the United States, Italy and Spain. Sources were T cells, B-cell-depleted T cells, or PBMCs; the material itself was cDNA or gDNA.

Authors' processing steps: Estimation of nucleated cell counts was performed using reference gene primer amplification. TCRdb's table, derived via immunoSEQ multiplex PCR, lists solely in-frame clones and lacks some. The V and J calls and the clone size are those of that table, but D and trimming were determined from the DNA. The profile shows about 97,000 clones, approximately 90% of them singletons. The sequence was collected from a human donor in a cohort sampled during active COVID-19. Sample: peripheral blood.

The CDR3 reads CATSSQYEQYF. CDR3 bases: TGTGCCACCAGCAGCCAGTACGAGCAGTACTTC. The gene calls are TRBV15 and TRBJ2-7; D is unresolved. Trimming took 3 bases from V and 4 from J, leaving 4 bases between them. Germline loops: CDR1 LNHNV, CDR2 YYDKDF (reference sequence). This CDR3 is built from 11 residues.